The rows below give T cell receptor beta chains drawn from one sample of a study of blood T cell repertoires in COVID-19. The repertoire was sequenced with immunoSEQ multiplex PCR; TCRdb's copy has only in-frame clones and lacks some. The profile shows about 180,000 clones, 85% to 90% of them singletons. The specimen was PBMCs or T cells enriched from blood (not recorded which). The receptors derive from a man between 35 and 55 years old who had recovered from COVID-19. Both conserved end residues are part of each CDR3. D genes are given only for firm matches. For some rows the clone size is stated as once, few or many, or as a class when expanded; others skip it.

cdr3_nt cdr3_aa j_call d_call v_call clone_size cdr3_length
TGTGCCAGCAGCCCTAGTGCCTCAAAAGAGACCCAGTACTTC CASSPSASKETQYF TRBJ2-5 . TRBV7-9 . 14
TGTGCCAGTAGCCCCGGACAGGGGGTCTCTTCACCCCTCCACTTT CASSPGQGVSSPLHF TRBJ1-6 TRBD1 TRBV19 . 15
TGTGCCAGCAGCCCGGGACTGGGGCCGAACTATGGCTACACCTTC CASSPGLGPNYGYTF TRBJ1-2 . TRBV7-9 few 15
TGTGCCAGCAGGGAGGGAGGACAGGCCACTGAAGCTTTCTTT CASREGGQATEAFF TRBJ1-1 TRBD1 TRBV6-5 . 14
TGTGCCAGCAGCTTTACACCTTACGAGCAGTACTTC CASSFTPYEQYF TRBJ2-7 . TRBV11-3 . 12
TGTGCCAGCAGTGCAGGGAACACCGGGGAGCTGTTTTTT CASSAGNTGELFF TRBJ2-2 . TRBV6-4 many 13
TGCGCCAGCAGCCAAGATTTCGGGGGGACCGGCTACACCTTC CASSQDFGGTGYTF TRBJ1-2 . TRBV4-1 . 14
TGTGCCAGCAGCTTGAATAGCGGGAACTCCTACGAGCAGTACTTC CASSLNSGNSYEQYF TRBJ2-7 TRBD2 TRBV5-6 . 15
TGTGCTAGTGGTTTGGTACAGAGCGGGGCAAACACCGGGGAGCTGTTTTTT CASGLVQSGANTGELFF TRBJ2-2 TRBD2 TRBV12-5 . 17
TGTGCCAGCAGTTTTTTACAGGGCGGCAATCAGCCCCAGCATTTT CASSFLQGGNQPQHF TRBJ1-5 . TRBV28 . 15
TGTGCCAGCAGCCCAGACAGGGGCTACGAGCAGTACTTC CASSPDRGYEQYF TRBJ2-7 TRBD1 TRBV9 . 13
TGCGCCAGCAGCTTTACCGGGACTAGCACAACCGGGGAGCTGTTTTTT CASSFTGTSTTGELFF TRBJ2-2 TRBD2 TRBV5-1 . 16
TGTGCCAGCAGTCCCAGTACTGGCTACACCTTC CASSPSTGYTF TRBJ1-2 . TRBV28 . 11
TGTGCCAGCAGACCGGACAGAGCCTTGGGCACTGAAGCTTTCTTT CASRPDRALGTEAFF TRBJ1-1 . TRBV6-5 . 15
TGTGCCAGCAGCCCCGGACTCTACAATGAGCAGTTCTTC CASSPGLYNEQFF TRBJ2-1 . TRBV3-1/TRBV3-2 . 13
TGTGCCAGCAGCTTGGGACAGGGGTCGGACGAGCAGTACTTC CASSLGQGSDEQYF TRBJ2-7 TRBD1 TRBV7-6 . 14
TGTGCCAGCTCACGAAAGAGCGTTCAACAGGGGATGCTGTATGGCTACACCTTC CASSRKSVQQGMLYGYTF TRBJ1-2 TRBD1 TRBV18 once 18
TGTGCCAGCAGTTTGGAAGACAGGGTTTGGGGGCTGTTTTTT CASSLEDRVWGLFF TRBJ1-4 TRBD1 TRBV6-5 . 14
TGCGCCAGCAGCTTGGCCGCGGGCTCTGGAAACACCATATATTTT CASSLAAGSGNTIYF TRBJ1-3 . TRBV5-1 . 15
TGTGCCAGCAGCAACCTAGCGGCTTCCTACGAGCAGTACTTC CASSNLAASYEQYF TRBJ2-7 TRBD2 TRBV7-8 . 14
TGTGCCAGCAGCTTGCGGACAGGGGGTGGTGAAAAACTGTTTTTT CASSLRTGGGEKLFF TRBJ1-4 TRBD1 TRBV7-8 . 15
TGTGCCTGGACGGGGGTTGATTCACCCCTCCACTTT CAWTGVDSPLHF TRBJ1-6 . TRBV30 . 12
TGTGCCAGCAGCTTAGCAGGGTATGGATCACCCCTCCACTTT CASSLAGYGSPLHF TRBJ1-6 . TRBV11-3 . 14
TGTGCCAGCAGTTTAGGAGGGGGGGGCCAAGAGACCCAGTACTTC CASSLGGGGQETQYF TRBJ2-5 . TRBV28 . 15
TGTGCCACCAGCCAGTCTCCGGGACAGGGAACGGACACTGAAGCTTTCTTT CATSQSPGQGTDTEAFF TRBJ1-1 TRBD1 TRBV24-1 . 17
TGTGCCAGCAGTTCCAATAGCGGGGAGGTTTTCTACGAGCAGTACTTC CASSSNSGEVFYEQYF TRBJ2-7 TRBD2 TRBV27 . 16
TGTGCCATCAGTTCCGACAAAACGAAGATCAATGAGCAGTTCTTC CAISSDKTKINEQFF TRBJ2-1 . TRBV10-3 . 15
TGCGCCAGCAGCCCAGGAGGCACGCCTGAAGCTTTCTTT CASSPGGTPEAFF TRBJ1-1 . TRBV5-1 . 13